In this sample, the clone carrying this T cell receptor beta chain turned up many times. Its target is not known. This record belongs to a study of CD8 T cells in ankylosing spondylitis. Quantitative 5'-RACE with molecular barcodes was used to make the TCR beta libraries. MiXCR, run by TCRdb on the 5' RACE reads, gives a single entry per CDR3 protein. Among 9,900 or so distinct CDR3 sequences listed, approximately 5.9% were seen once. The CDR3 contains 17 residues. Trimming took 4 bases from V and 0 from J; bases not matched to a gene: 10. Germline assignment: CDR1 SGDLS and CDR2 YYNGEE. Study results and caveats: Reportedly, significant enrichment of disease-linked clones occurred in matched ankylosing spondylitis synovial fluid.

The chain combines TRBV9 with TRBJ1-1, with 9 bases aligning to TRBD1. Specimen: blood, either unsorted or a sorted T cell fraction (not recorded which). This TCR derives from a female donor with ankylosing spondylitis or in good health (not recorded which). The CDR3 DNA is TGTGCCAGCAGCCTTAACTCTGGGACAGGGTTGAACACTGAAGCTTTCTTT. Residues: CASSLNSGTGLNTEAFF.